A selection of T cell receptor beta chains follows, all from one sample in a study of T cell changes during pregnancy in multiple sclerosis. The protocol was immunoSEQ multiplex PCR, while the TCRdb copy is restricted to in-frame clones and leaves out a portion. The table shows about 89,000 clones, with roughly 94% occurring only once. Source: peripheral blood, taken in the third trimester of pregnancy. These receptor sequences come from a female donor with multiple sclerosis, enrolled in a pregnancy study. CDR3s include the opening cysteine and the closing phenylalanine or tryptophan. D genes are given only for firm matches. Size values are once, few and many counts, or a class for expanded clones, and some rows have none.

v_gene	abundance	d_gene	j_gene	CDR3aa	CDR3nt
TRBV28	-	-	TRBJ2-7	CASIPEGRGYEQYF	TGTGCCAGCATCCCCGAGGGCAGGGGTTACGAGCAGTACTTC
TRBV2	-	-	TRBJ1-2	CASSEVGVGYTF	TGTGCCAGCAGTGAAGTAGGGGTGGGCTACACCTTC
TRBV30	-	-	TRBJ1-2	CAGTRNYGYTF	TGTGCCGGTACGAGGAACTATGGCTACACCTTC
TRBV9	-	TRBD2	TRBJ2-7	CASSPPGTSGRGSEQYF	TGTGCCAGCAGCCCCCCCGGGACTAGCGGGAGAGGATCCGAGCAGTACTTC
TRBV5-1	-	-	TRBJ1-1	CASSNGQGNTEAFF	TGCGCCAGCAGTAATGGGCAGGGGAACACTGAAGCTTTCTTT
TRBV7-2	-	-	TRBJ1-3	CASSLAAGGNTIYF	TGTGCCAGCAGCTTAGCAGCAGGGGGAAACACCATATATTTT
TRBV6-5	-	-	TRBJ1-3	CASSFSHSSSGNTIYF	TGTGCCAGCAGTTTCTCCCACAGCAGCTCTGGAAACACCATATATTTT
TRBV4-1	-	TRBD1	TRBJ1-4	CASSQTGSDEKLFF	TGCGCCAGCAGCCAGACAGGGTCGGATGAAAAACTGTTTTTT
TRBV6-4	-	-	TRBJ2-1	CASSESGIPGSEQFF	TGTGCCAGCAGTGAATCCGGGATCCCCGGGTCTGAGCAGTTCTTC
TRBV19	-	TRBD1	TRBJ1-5	CASYPGQGQPQHF	TGTGCCAGTTATCCGGGACAGGGGCAGCCCCAGCATTTT
TRBV6-5	-	-	TRBJ2-1	CASSWGWDNEQFF	TGTGCCAGCAGTTGGGGCTGGGACAATGAGCAGTTCTTC
TRBV18	-	TRBD1	TRBJ1-1	CASSDRTGNTEAFF	TGTGCCAGCTCAGACCGGACAGGGAACACTGAAGCTTTCTTT
TRBV27	-	-	TRBJ2-7	CASSLQGNEQYF	TGTGCCAGCAGTTTGCAGGGGAACGAGCAGTACTTC
TRBV6-1	once	-	TRBJ2-7	CASSLEPGRLPYF	TGTGCCAGCAGCTTAGAACCTGGCAGACTGCCGTACTTC
TRBV7-8	-	-	TRBJ2-7	CASSHRQAPFKDEQYF	TGTGCCAGCAGCCATAGGCAGGCCCCCTTTAAGGACGAGCAGTACTTC
TRBV4-3	-	-	TRBJ2-7	CASSQATGEQYF	TGCGCCAGCAGCCAAGCGACGGGAGAGCAGTACTTC
TRBV28	-	TRBD1	TRBJ2-6	CASSDDRAGANVLTF	TGTGCCAGCAGTGACGACAGGGCCGGAGCCAACGTCCTGACTTTC
TRBV19	-	-	TRBJ1-1	CASTPNPPWGGSSTEAFF	TGTGCCAGTACCCCAAACCCCCCTTGGGGGGGCTCTAGCACTGAAGCTTTCTTT
TRBV11-2	-	-	TRBJ2-3	CASREARADTQYF	TGTGCCAGCAGAGAGGCCAGGGCAGATACGCAGTATTTT
TRBV28	-	TRBD1	TRBJ2-7	CASSPRTGTYEQYF	TGTGCCAGCAGTCCGAGGACAGGGACCTACGAGCAGTACTTC
TRBV27	-	TRBD2	TRBJ2-5	CASSLGTSGRETQYF	TGTGCCAGCAGTTTAGGGACTAGCGGACGCGAGACCCAGTACTTC
TRBV4-3	-	TRBD2	TRBJ2-3	CASSQGTGLAGGDTQYF	TGCGCCAGCAGCCAAGGCACGGGACTAGCGGGGGGGGATACGCAGTATTTT
TRBV10-3	-	TRBD1	TRBJ1-2	CAISELGDRGYGYTF	TGTGCCATCAGTGAGTTGGGGGACAGGGGATATGGCTACACCTTC
TRBV10-1	-	TRBD1	TRBJ1-1	CASRDRGGTEAFF	TGCGCCAGCAGGGACAGGGGTGGCACTGAAGCTTTCTTT
TRBV2	-	-	TRBJ2-5	CASAPRGAQETQYF	TGTGCCTCCGCGCCCCGGGGGGCCCAAGAGACCCAGTACTTC
TRBV5-4	once	-	TRBJ2-1	CASSWGVVGTLNNEQFF	TGTGCCAGCAGCTGGGGGGTGGTCGGGACCCTCAACAATGAGCAGTTCTTC
TRBV4-2	-	-	TRBJ2-5	CASRDKNQETQYF	TGTGCCTCCCGGGATAAGAACCAAGAGACCCAGTACTTC
TRBV2	-	TRBD2	TRBJ2-1	CASRFLGTSGNEQFF	TGTGCCAGCCGATTCCTCGGGACTAGCGGCAATGAGCAGTTCTTC
TRBV19	-	TRBD2	TRBJ2-1	CASSFGGSTNEQFF	TGTGCCAGTAGTTTCGGCGGGAGTACGAATGAGCAGTTCTTC
TRBV7-3	once	TRBD1	TRBJ2-2	CASSSQGAGELFF	TGTGCCAGCAGCTCACAGGGGGCCGGGGAGCTGTTTTTT
TRBV5-1	-	-	TRBJ2-7	CASSLADDRPYEQYF	TGCGCCAGCAGCTTGGCCGATGACAGACCGTACGAGCAGTACTTC
TRBV25-1	-	TRBD1	TRBJ1-4	CASSVDRGRVEKLFF	TGTGCCAGCAGTGTGGACAGGGGGCGGGTTGAAAAACTGTTTTTT
TRBV5-4	-	-	TRBJ2-1	CASSLASGLPVGEQFF	TGTGCCAGCAGCTTGGCGTCCGGACTCCCCGTGGGGGAGCAGTTCTTC
TRBV6-1	-	TRBD1	TRBJ1-2	CASSSLDRDSGYTF	TGTGCCAGCAGTTCCCTAGACAGGGACTCTGGCTACACCTTC
TRBV27	-	TRBD2	TRBJ2-2	CASSFGLAGWATGELFF	TGTGCCAGCAGTTTTGGTCTAGCGGGATGGGCCACCGGGGAGCTGTTTTTT
TRBV28	-	-	TRBJ2-7	CASRRSPKSYEQYF	TGTGCCAGCAGAAGGAGCCCGAAATCCTACGAGCAGTACTTC
TRBV27	-	-	TRBJ2-3	CASSFPSDTQYF	TGTGCCAGCAGTTTTCCCTCAGATACGCAGTATTTT
TRBV11-2	once	-	TRBJ2-3	CASLGTDTQYF	TGTGCCAGCTTAGGCACAGATACGCAGTATTTT
TRBV2	-	TRBD2	TRBJ2-1	CASSGPETSDYNEQFF	TGTGCCAGCAGTGGCCCCGAGACTAGCGATTACAATGAGCAGTTCTTC
TRBV5-1	-	-	TRBJ2-3	CASSFPAGFSTDTQYF	TGCGCCAGCAGCTTCCCAGCGGGTTTTAGCACAGATACGCAGTATTTT
TRBV2	-	-	TRBJ1-5	CASSLWTSDQPQHF	TGTGCCAGCAGCCTTTGGACATCGGATCAGCCCCAGCATTTT
TRBV19	-	TRBD2	TRBJ2-7	CASSTGGASEQYF	TGTGCCAGTAGTACGGGGGGAGCTAGTGAGCAGTACTTC
TRBV30	-	-	TRBJ2-1	CAWRENEQFF	TGTGCCTGGAGAGAGAATGAGCAGTTCTTC
TRBV18	-	TRBD1	TRBJ1-2	CASSRGQSYGYTF	TGTGCCAGCTCACGGGGACAGAGCTATGGCTACACCTTC
TRBV30	-	-	TRBJ2-2	CASLRTGELFF	TGTGCCTCATTGCGGACCGGGGAGCTGTTTTTT
TRBV5-8	once	TRBD1	TRBJ2-5	CASSLEGQVQETQYF	TGTGCCAGCAGCTTGGAAGGACAGGTTCAAGAGACCCAGTACTTC
TRBV29-1	-	TRBD1	TRBJ1-4	CSASTGPGGEKLFF	TGCAGCGCTTCGACAGGGCCCGGGGGCGAAAAACTGTTTTTT
TRBV7-9	-	-	TRBJ2-7	CASSLRGRDVEQYF	TGTGCCAGCAGCTTAAGGGGGCGGGACGTTGAGCAGTACTTC
TRBV28	-	TRBD2	TRBJ2-7	CASKGGTSGSYEQYF	TGTGCCAGCAAAGGGGGGACTAGCGGGAGTTACGAGCAGTACTTC
TRBV4-2	-	-	TRBJ2-2	CASSRLRGTNTGELFF	TGTGCCAGCAGCCGGCTCCGCGGGACGAACACCGGGGAGCTGTTTTTT
TRBV18	-	-	TRBJ2-5	CASSPQTGEETQYF	TGTGCCAGCTCACCCCAGACAGGAGAAGAGACCCAGTACTTC
TRBV27	-	-	TRBJ1-1	CASSLGFVNTEAFF	TGTGCCAGCAGCCTCGGTTTTGTGAACACTGAAGCTTTCTTT
TRBV7-6	-	TRBD1	TRBJ2-7	CASSLGDRSYEQYF	TGTGCCAGCAGCTTAGGGGACAGGAGCTACGAGCAGTACTTC
TRBV4-2	-	-	TRBJ1-2	CASSQDPGDGYTF	TGTGCCAGCAGCCAAGATCCCGGGGATGGCTACACCTTC
TRBV5-6	-	-	TRBJ1-4	CASSLARGEKLFF	TGTGCCAGCAGCTTGGCTCGGGGTGAAAAACTGTTTTTT
TRBV5-4	-	-	TRBJ2-1	CASSRGNSNEQFF	TGTGCCAGCAGCCGCGGGAACTCGAATGAGCAGTTCTTC
TRBV28	few	-	TRBJ1-2	CASIRTGNYGYTF	TGTGCCAGCATAAGAACAGGGAACTATGGCTACACCTTC
TRBV5-6	-	-	TRBJ1-2	CASSAPLQGSFPYGYTF	TGTGCCAGCAGCGCTCCTTTACAGGGTTCGTTCCCCTATGGCTACACCTTC
TRBV19	-	TRBD1	TRBJ2-2	CASSTGQGPGELFF	TGTGCCAGTAGTACCGGACAGGGGCCCGGGGAGCTGTTTTTT
TRBV18	-	-	TRBJ1-2	CASSPSVGAFYGYTF	TGTGCCAGCTCACCATCGGTAGGGGCCTTCTATGGCTACACCTTC